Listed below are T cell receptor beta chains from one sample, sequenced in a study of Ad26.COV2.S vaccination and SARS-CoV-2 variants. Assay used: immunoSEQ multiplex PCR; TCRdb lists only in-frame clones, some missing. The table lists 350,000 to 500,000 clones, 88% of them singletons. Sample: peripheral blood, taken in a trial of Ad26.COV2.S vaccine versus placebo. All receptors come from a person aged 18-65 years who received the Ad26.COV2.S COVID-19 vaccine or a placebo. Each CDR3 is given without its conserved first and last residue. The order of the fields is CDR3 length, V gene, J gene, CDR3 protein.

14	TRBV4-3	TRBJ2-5	ASSQAPGGGQETQY
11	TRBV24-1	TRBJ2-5	ATSDGGQETQY
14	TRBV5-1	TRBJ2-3	ASSPGLAEFTDTQY
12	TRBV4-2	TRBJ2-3	ASSQDPGGDTQY
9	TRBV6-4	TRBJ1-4	ASTRYEKLF
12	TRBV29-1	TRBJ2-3	SVEPYLGTDTQY
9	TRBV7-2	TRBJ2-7	ASSLGGTAY
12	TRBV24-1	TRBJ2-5	ATSDGGPQETQY
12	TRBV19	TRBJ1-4	ASSIGQNNEKLF
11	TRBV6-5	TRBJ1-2	ASSYSRGYGYT
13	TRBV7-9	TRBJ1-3	ASSRRQGAHNTIY
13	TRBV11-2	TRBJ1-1	ASSLGTGGGTEAF
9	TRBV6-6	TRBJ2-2	ASRSGGELF
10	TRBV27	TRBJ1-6	ASRYRNSPLH
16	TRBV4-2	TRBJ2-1	ASSQEGNRGPTYNEQF
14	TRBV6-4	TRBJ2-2	ASSPQGGGAGGELF
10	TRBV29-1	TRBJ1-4	SVGGQGEKLF
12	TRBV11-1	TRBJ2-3	ASSPRTNTDTQY
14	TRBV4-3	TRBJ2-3	ASSQDPPSWTDTQY
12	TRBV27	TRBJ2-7	ASSPSYPSYEQY
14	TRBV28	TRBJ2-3	ASSRGGRGRTDTQY
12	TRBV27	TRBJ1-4	ASSLAGPNEKLF
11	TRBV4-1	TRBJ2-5	ASSQNPGETQY
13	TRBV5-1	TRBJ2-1	ASSLAGTYYNEQF
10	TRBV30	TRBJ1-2	AWSVTRYGYT
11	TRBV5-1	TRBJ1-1	ASRQGGNTEAF
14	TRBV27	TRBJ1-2	ASSLSWTASNYGYT
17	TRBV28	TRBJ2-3	ASSLVGTSGGVSTDTQY
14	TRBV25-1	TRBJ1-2	ASSETARDRVDGYT
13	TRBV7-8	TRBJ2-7	ASSPGTGGRHEQY
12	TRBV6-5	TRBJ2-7	ASSYSASSYEQY
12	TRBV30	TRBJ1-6	AWSRETYNSPLH
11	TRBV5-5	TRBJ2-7	ASSLAREYEQY
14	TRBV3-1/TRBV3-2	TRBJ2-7	ASSHHAGTRSYEQY
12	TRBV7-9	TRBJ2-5	ASSLGTDQETQY
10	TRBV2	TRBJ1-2	ASSEGGYGYT
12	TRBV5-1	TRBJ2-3	ASSLVSSTDTQY
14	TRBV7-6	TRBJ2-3	ASTQSTRSGTDTQY
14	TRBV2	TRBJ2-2	ASRPGQAANTGELF
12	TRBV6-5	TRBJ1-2	ASNRDRGNYGYT
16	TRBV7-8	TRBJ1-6	ASSLAPSRTVYNSPLH
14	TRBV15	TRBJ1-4	ATSAGIRTRNEKLF
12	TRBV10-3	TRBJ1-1	AIRDSQMNTEAF
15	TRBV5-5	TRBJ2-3	ASSPQRTSGVTDTQY
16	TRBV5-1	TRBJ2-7	ASSLEEGALSGSGEQY
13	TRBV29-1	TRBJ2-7	SVTSLGTPGSEQY
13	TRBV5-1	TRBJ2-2	ASSLTVERTGELF
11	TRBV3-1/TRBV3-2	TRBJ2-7	ASSQGAYYEQY
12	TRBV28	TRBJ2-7	ASSLSGDRYEQY
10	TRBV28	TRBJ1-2	ASEGTNYGYT
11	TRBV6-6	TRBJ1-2	ASSYLTQGLGT
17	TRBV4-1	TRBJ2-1	ASSQDQAWGDRGPNEQF